This TCR beta chain was observed in a study of T-cell reconstitution after alpha-beta-depleted transplantation in children. Findings of the study overall: Newly made T cells mostly supplied T-cell counts and diversity one year after transplant. Reports say that about two months after transplant, the alpha-beta T cells came out of several hundred graft clones that had expanded. Some patients' high day-60 TCRbeta diversity was attributed to recipient cells surviving conditioning.

Unique molecular identifiers were used in preparing the TCRbeta library. TCRdb fed the PCR reads into MiXCR, producing one record per CDR3 protein. Of about 510,000 distinct CDR3 sequences in the sample, approximately 10% were seen once. This CDR3 region has 14 residues. From germline, CDR1 is SGHRS and CDR2 YFSETQ. Many counts were recorded for this clonotype. As yet, its antigen is unknown. The junction and the germline gene differ at one end; a read error may be behind it. The chain carries TRBV5-1 and TRBJ2-1; TRBD1 aligns across 11 bases. This receptor was obtained from a female patient aged 2 to 10 who had a stem cell transplant for aplastic anemia, so the T cells may come from the graft donor. The sequencing used PBMCs, mostly from graft donor cells, collected 180 days after TCRalphabeta/CD19-depleted stem cell transplant. As DNA, the CDR3 is TGTGCCAGCAGCTTAGGGACAGGGGGCAATGAGCAGTTCTTC. Protein product: CASSLGTGGNEQFF.